This is a list of T cell receptor beta chains from one sample in a study of blood T cell repertoires in COVID-19. Sequenced by immunoSEQ multiplex PCR; TCRdb stores in-frame clones only, minus some. This table holds approximately 250,000 clones, more than 75% found once. Material for sequencing was peripheral blood. These receptors all come from a woman between 55 and 75 years old who had recovered from COVID-19. The CDR3 runs from the conserved cysteine through the conserved F or W. A D gene is named only where the DNA matches it firmly. Size is stated for part of the rows, as once, few or many counts, or as a class when the clone is expanded.

>TRBV9|.|.
CASGEPQGLGLSGNTIYF
>TRBV7-8|.|.
CASSPPRVAKNIQYF
>TRBV27|.|TRBD1
CASSRDRQTYEQYF
>TRBV2|.|TRBD2
CASSEAWGEGQETQYF
>TRBV7-2|once|.
CASSLESTAKEQFF
>TRBV5-5|.|TRBD1
CASSLATGVYEQYF
>TRBV19|.|TRBD1
CASSIGQGEYQPQHF
>TRBV6-2/TRBV6-3|.|TRBD1
CASSYDRVSYGYTF
>TRBV3-1/TRBV3-2|.|.
CASSQGRVSNQPQHF
>TRBV5-1|.|TRBD1
CASSRQQGANEQYF
>TRBV9|few|.
CASSALGGPGGEKLFF
>TRBV27|.|TRBD2
CASSTRAGTMGDTQYF
>TRBV6-6|.|.
CASSYDRGESNQPQHF
>TRBV27|.|.
CASSAREFNQPQHF